This TCR beta chain appears in the sequencing data of a study of blood T cells in healthy people across ages (dated by TCRdb to 2014 to 2015). About the study as a whole: In model experiments, template switching captured roughly one uniquely barcoded TCR beta cDNA molecule for every two T cells. To avoid experimental bias, donors of different ages were distributed randomly across sequencing lanes. Using the same blood draw, the study looked at two additional independent replicas of 1 million unique cDNA reads for two donors, one aged 18 to 30 and the other aged 80 or older. Four age groups were formed from the donors: young (average around 15 years), middle-aged (less than 40), aged (approximately 60) and long-lived (about 80). Age-related changes in TCR beta repertoire diversity were measured in the study by deep sequencing normalized with unique cDNA molecular identifiers. General study outcomes and caveats: Compared with the aged group, the long-lived group had more naive CD4+ T cells, fewer expanded clones and increased TCR diversity, suggesting age selection. Conclusive comparison of naive and antigen-experienced compartments was prevented by the profiling of bulk unsorted PBMCs. Estimates of total diversity based on one million sequenced T cells were regarded as lower bounds and as underestimates. Because donor CMV infection status was unknown, age-related changes in expanded clonotypes were potentially confounded. As age increased, observed TCR beta diversity per million T cells dropped in a roughly linear way, and a significant reduction was already evident by age 40. There was a strong correlation between observed TCR beta diversity and the percentage of naive T cells measured by flow cytometry.

As encoded in the germline V gene, CDR1 is SNHLY while CDR2 is FYNNEI. V was cut back by 6 bases and J by 3 bases, leaving a gap of 20 bases between them. The CDR3 holds 16 amino acids from the cysteine to the phenylalanine. Kept here is only the CDR3 DNA, which spans 48 bases and is read in frame from base 1. The donors were 40 or so Caucasian individuals from Russia, aged 6 to 90 years, who were systemically healthy. About 10 milliliters of peripheral blood were drawn from each donor into EDTA-treated Vacutainer tubes. Ficoll-Paque density-gradient centrifugation was used to isolate PBMCs, with at least 7 million per sample. Total RNA was extracted from PBMCs with Trizol reagent, with at least 6 micrograms obtained per sample. For every donor, flow cytometry on a PBMC aliquot measured the percentage of naive CD45RAhigh/CD27high T cells. As regards this clonotype: Its antigen target is currently unknown. No clone much larger than this one lies a single base away; base qualities are absent.

The library was obtained by 5' RACE. TCRdb shows the sequencer as Illumina HiSeq 2500. A second about 7 to 12 cycle PCR used a sample-barcoded 5' primer and a J-beta primer mix. Each TCR beta cDNA molecule received a unique molecular identifier from a template-switch 5' adaptor carrying 12 random nucleotides. Each sample yielded at least 2.5 million CDR3-containing paired-end reads. First-strand cDNA synthesis was performed from all RNA using the Mint cDNA synthesis kit, with priming by a TRBC-specific oligonucleotide. All cDNA was treated with uracil-DNA glycosylase and then went through a first 18-cycle PCR with the universal primers M1SS and BC2_uni_R. Per the original workflow: For normalization, 1 million high-quality reads, each with a distinct molecular identifier, were randomly selected from each sample. Reads with shared molecular identifiers were discarded instead of being binned into consensus sequences. MiTCR, with a Q25 quality threshold and the strictest error-elimination algorithm, was used for CDR3 identification, clonotype clustering and error correction. A nonparametric unseen species model with Euler transformation was used to estimate lower-bound total TCR beta diversity. TCRdb reworked the public reads: Q25 trimming with fastp, MiXCR clone assembly, productive beta chains retained. Merged by CDR3 protein, the rows form single entries marked with the most common genes and DNA. These V and J calls rely on TCRdb rather than the paper's analysis. The sample has about 1.8 million distinct CDR3 sequences on record, around half of them singletons. Over 2% of the sample rests with the top ten.

The clonotype comes from a woman in her 40s in good health. The sequenced sample consisted of blood. This receptor chain uses TRBV2 and TRBJ2-5; the D gene could be either TRBD1 or TRBD2, each agreeing at 6 bases. CDR3 loop: CASRRGTGSIKETQYF. The sequence in DNA is TGTGCCAGCAGGAGGGGGACCGGGAGTATCAAAGAGACCCAGTACTTC.